The entry that follows covers one T cell receptor beta chain sequence. The data originate from a study of human versus mouse CDR3 diversity and MHC coevolution. There are 17 residues in the CDR3. Trimming shortened V by 6 bases and J by 0 bases, and 20 bases separated the two germline ends. Per the germline V gene, CDR1 is SGHVS and CDR2 is FQNEAQ. Only in-frame clones appear in the TCRdb table, and some are missing; sequencing was by immunoSEQ multiplex PCR. The profile shows 86,000 or so clones, about 94% of them singletons. Material for sequencing was naive CD4+ T cells from blood. The subset was: CD45RO-negative CD62L-positive naive CD4 T cells. The V call is TRBV7-8, the J call TRBJ1-2, with D possibly matching TRBD1 (6 bases). This TCR was recovered from a person aged 25-75 years in good health. CDR3 protein: CASSPHLGTPANYGYTF. The CDR3 DNA sequence: TGTGCCAGCAGTCCCCATCTCGGGACACCGGCTAACTATGGCTACACCTTC. The whole variable domain, remainder taken from reference TRBV7-8 and TRBJ1-2, is GAGVSQSPRYKVAKRGQDVALRCDPISGHVSLFWYQQALGQGPEFLTYFQNEAQLDKSGLPSDRFFAERPEGSVSTLKIQRTQQEDSAVYLCASSPHLGTPANYGYTFGSGTRLTVV.